This T cell receptor beta chain is drawn from a study of T cell repertoires and HLA-DP antigens. Deletions cut 7 bases from V and 8 bases from J, with 29 bases between. The length of the CDR3 is 18 residues. Looked up from germline, CDR1 is LNHDA and CDR2 is SQIVND (reference sequence). Note on this clone: The target antigen is unknown.

The data were produced by immunoSEQ multiplex PCR, yet TCRdb's version contains in-frame clones alone and is incomplete. This sample has approximately 86,000 clones, with about 89% found just once. This sequence joins TRBV19 and TRBJ1-4; TRBD1 is a possible D gene (6 bases). The sequencing input was CD4+ T cells from PBMCs. The source is a man between 50 and 59 years old in good health and CMV-seronegative. The CDR3 bases are TGTGCCAGTACTTCAGGGGACGGATGGCGTAGATTGCGGGAAAAACTGTTTTTT. This encodes CASTSGDGWRRLREKLFF.